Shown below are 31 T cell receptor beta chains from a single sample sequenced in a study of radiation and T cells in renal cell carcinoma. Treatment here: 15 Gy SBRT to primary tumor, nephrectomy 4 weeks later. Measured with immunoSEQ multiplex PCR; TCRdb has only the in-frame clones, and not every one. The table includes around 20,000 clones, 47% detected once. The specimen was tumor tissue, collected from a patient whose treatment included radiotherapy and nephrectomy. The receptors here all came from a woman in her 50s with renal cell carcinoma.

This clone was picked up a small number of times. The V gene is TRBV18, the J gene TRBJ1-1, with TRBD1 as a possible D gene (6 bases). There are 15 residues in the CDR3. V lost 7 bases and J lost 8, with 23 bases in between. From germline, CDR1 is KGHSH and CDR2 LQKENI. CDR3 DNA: TGTGCCAGCTTACTATCCGGGGGACAACTAAACGAAGCTTTCTTT. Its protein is CASLLSGGQLNEAFF.

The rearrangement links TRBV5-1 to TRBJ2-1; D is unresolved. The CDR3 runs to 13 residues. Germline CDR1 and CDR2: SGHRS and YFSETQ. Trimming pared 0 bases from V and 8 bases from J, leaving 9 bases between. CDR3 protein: CASSLAGLDEQFF. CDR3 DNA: TGCGCCAGCAGCTTGGCGGGCTTGGATGAGCAGTTCTTC. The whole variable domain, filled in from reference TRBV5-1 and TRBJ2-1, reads KAGVTQTPRYLIKTRGQQVTLSCSPISGHRSVSWYQQTPGQGLQFLFEYFSETQRNKGNFPGRFSGRQFSNSRSEMNVSTLELGDSALYLCASSLAGLDEQFFGPGTRLTVL.

The CDR3 is CASRGGWPPAHNEQFF. For the CDR3, the DNA is TGCGCCAGCAGGGGTGGGTGGCCCCCCGCCCACAATGAGCAGTTCTTC. The chain couples TRBV10-1 to TRBJ2-1; no clear D. CDR1 is WNHNN, CDR2 SYGVQD, per germline (reference sequence). This CDR3 has 16 amino acids. Trimming removed 6 bases from V and 5 bases from J, with 20 bases in between.

The CDR3 DNA reads as TGTGCCAGCAGAGACGGCCTTTACTATGGCTACACCTTC. Amino acid sequence: CASRDGLYYGYTF. This sequence joins TRBV6-5 and TRBJ1-2; D is ambiguous. Per germline, CDR1 MNHEY and CDR2 SVGAGI. There are 13 residues in the CDR3. Trimming removed 6 bases from V and 3 bases from J, with 11 bases in between.

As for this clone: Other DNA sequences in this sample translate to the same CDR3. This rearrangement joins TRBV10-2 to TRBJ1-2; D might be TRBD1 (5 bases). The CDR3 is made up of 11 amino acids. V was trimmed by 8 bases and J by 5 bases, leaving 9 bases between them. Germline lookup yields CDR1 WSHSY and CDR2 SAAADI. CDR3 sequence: CASRQSYGYTF. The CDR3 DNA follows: TGCGCCAGCCGACAGTCATATGGCTACACCTTC.

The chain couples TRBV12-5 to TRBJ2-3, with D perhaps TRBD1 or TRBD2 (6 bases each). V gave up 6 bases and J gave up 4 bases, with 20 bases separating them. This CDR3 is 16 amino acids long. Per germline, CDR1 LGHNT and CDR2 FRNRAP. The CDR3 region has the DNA TGTGCTAGTGGACCGGTAAGGGGGGTGAAAGCAGATACGCAGTATTTT. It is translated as CASGPVRGVKADTQYF.

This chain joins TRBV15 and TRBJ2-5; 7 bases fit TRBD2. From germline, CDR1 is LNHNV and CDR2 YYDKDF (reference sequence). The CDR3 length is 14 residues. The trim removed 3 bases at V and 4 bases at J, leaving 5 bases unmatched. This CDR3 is CATSRGGEGETQYF. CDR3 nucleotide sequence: TGTGCCACCAGCAGGGGTGGGGAGGGAGAGACCCAGTACTTC.

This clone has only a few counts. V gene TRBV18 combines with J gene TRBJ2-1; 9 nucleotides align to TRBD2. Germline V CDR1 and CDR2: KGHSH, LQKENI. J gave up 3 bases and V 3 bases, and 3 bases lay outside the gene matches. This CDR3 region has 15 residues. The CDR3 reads CASSPRTSDYNEQFF. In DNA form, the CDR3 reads TGTGCCAGCTCACCTAGGACTAGCGACTACAATGAGCAGTTCTTC.

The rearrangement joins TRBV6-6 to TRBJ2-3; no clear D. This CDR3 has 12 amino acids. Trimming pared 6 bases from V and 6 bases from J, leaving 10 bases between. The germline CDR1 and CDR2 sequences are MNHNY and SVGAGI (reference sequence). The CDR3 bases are TGTGCCAGCAGGGACCGAGTGGATACGCAGTATTTT. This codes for CASRDRVDTQYF.

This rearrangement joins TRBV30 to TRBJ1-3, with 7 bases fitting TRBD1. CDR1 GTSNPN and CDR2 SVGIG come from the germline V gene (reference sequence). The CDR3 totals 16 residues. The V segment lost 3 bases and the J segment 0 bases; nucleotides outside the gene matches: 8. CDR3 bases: TGTGCCTGGAGAGGGAGAGGGGGCTTCTCTGGAAACACCATATATTTT. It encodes CAWRGRGGFSGNTIYF.

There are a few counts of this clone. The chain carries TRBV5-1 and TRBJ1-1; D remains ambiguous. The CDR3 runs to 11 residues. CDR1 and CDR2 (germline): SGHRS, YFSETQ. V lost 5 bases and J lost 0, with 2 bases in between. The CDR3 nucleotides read TGCGCCAGCAGTATGAACACTGAAGCTTTCTTT. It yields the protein CASSMNTEAFF.

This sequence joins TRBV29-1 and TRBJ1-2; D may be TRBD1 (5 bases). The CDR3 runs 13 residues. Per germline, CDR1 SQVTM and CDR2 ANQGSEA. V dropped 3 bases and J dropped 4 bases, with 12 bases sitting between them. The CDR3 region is CSVDARETYGYTF. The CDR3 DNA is TGCAGCGTTGACGCCAGGGAGACCTATGGCTACACCTTC.

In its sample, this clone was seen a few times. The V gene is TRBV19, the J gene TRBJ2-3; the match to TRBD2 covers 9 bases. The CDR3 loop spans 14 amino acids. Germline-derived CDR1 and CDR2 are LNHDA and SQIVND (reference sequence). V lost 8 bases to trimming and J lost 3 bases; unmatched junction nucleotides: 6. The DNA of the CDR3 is TGTGCCAGTGGGCAGGGACTAGCAACAGATACGCAGTATTTT. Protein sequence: CASGQGLATDTQYF.

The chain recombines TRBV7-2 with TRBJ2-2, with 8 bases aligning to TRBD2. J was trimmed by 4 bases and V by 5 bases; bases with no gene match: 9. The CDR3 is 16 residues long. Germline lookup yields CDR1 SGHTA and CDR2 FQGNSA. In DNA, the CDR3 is TGTGCCAGCAGCGGCACGGGGGGGCAAGGCACCGGGGAGCTGTTTTTT. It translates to CASSGTGGQGTGELFF.

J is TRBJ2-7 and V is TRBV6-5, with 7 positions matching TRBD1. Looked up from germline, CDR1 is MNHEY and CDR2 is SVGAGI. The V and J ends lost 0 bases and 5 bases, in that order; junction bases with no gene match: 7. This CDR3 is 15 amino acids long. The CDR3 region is CASSYSKRGQNEQYF. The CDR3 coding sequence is TGTGCCAGCAGTTACTCGAAAAGGGGGCAGAACGAGCAGTACTTC.

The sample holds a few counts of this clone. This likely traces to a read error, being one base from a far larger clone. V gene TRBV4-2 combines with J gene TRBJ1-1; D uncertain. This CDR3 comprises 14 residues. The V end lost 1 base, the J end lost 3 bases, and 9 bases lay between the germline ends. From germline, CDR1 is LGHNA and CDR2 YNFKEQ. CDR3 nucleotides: TGTGCCAGCAGCCAAGTTAGGTGGGACACTGAAGCTTTCTTT. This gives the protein CASSQVRWDTEAFF.

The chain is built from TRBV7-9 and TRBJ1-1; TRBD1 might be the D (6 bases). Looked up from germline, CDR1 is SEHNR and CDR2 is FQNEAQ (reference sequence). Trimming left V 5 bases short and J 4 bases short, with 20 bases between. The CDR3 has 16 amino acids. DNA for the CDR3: TGTGCCAGCAGCCAGGGGAGACTGAAATGGGGCACTGAAGCTTTCTTT. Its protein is CASSQGRLKWGTEAFF.

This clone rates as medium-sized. DNA for the CDR3: TGTGCCAGCAGACAGGGGGCGAACTATGGCTACACCTTC. Translating it yields CASRQGANYGYTF. The gene calls are TRBV5-5 and TRBJ1-2, with 9 bases identical to TRBD1. This CDR3 is 13 amino acids long. After removal of 5 bases from V and 2 bases from J, the junction contained 1 base not matched to a gene. CDR1 SGHKS and CDR2 YYEKEE come from the germline V gene (reference sequence).

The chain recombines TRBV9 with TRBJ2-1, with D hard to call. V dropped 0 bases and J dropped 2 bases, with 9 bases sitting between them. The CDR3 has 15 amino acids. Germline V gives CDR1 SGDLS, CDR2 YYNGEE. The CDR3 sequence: CASSVGGSTYNEQFF. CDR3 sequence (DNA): TGTGCCAGCAGCGTAGGTGGATCTACCTACAATGAGCAGTTCTTC.

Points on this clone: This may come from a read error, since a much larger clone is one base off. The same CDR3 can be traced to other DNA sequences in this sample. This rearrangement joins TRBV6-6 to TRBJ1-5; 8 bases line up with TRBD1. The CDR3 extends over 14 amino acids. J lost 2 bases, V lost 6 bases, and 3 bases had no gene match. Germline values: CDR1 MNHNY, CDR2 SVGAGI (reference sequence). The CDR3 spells CASRRTGRNQPQHF. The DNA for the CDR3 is TGTGCCAGCAGAAGGACAGGGCGCAATCAGCCCCAGCATTTT.

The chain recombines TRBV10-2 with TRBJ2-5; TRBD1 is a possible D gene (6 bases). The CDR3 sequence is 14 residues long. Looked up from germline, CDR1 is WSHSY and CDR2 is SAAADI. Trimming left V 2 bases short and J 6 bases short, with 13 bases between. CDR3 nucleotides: TGCGCCAGCAGTGAGGTCCAGGGGATGCAGACCCAGTACTTC. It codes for CASSEVQGMQTQYF.

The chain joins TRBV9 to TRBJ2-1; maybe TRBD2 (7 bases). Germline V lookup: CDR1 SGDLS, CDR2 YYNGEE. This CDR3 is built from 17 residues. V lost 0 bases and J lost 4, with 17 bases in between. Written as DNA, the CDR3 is TGTGCCAGCAGCGTAGGAATAACGGGGGGCTCGTACAATGAGCAGTTCTTC. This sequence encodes CASSVGITGGSYNEQFF.

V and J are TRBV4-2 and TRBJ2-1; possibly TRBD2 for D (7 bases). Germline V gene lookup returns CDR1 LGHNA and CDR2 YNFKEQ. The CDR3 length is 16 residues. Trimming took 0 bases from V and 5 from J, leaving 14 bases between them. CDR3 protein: CASSQDRAGADNEQFF. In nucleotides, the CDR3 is TGTGCCAGCAGCCAAGATCGGGCGGGGGCGGACAATGAGCAGTTCTTC.

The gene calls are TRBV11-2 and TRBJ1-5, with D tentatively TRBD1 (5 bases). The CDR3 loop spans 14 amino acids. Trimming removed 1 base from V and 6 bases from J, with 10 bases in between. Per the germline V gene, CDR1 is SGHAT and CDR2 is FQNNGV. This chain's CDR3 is CASSLAGSGQPQHF. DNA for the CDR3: TGTGCCAGCAGCTTAGCAGGGTCTGGTCAGCCCCAGCATTTT.

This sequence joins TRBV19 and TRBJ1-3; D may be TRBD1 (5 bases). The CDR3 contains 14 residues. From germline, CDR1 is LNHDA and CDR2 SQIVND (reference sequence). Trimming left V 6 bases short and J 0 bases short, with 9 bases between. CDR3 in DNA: TGTGCCAGTAGAGACAGAGCCTCTGGAAACACCATATATTTT. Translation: CASRDRASGNTIYF. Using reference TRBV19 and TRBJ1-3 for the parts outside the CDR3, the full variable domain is DGGITQSPKYLFRKEGQNVTLSCEQNLNHDAMYWYRQDPGQGLRLIYYSQIVNDFQKGDIAEGYSVSREKKESFPLTVTSAQKNPTAFYLCASRDRASGNTIYFGEGSWLTVV.

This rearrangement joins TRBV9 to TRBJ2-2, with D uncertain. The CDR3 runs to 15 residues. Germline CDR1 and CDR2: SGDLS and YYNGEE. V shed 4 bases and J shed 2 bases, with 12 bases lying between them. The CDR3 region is CASSQSTVNTGELFF. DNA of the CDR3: TGTGCCAGCAGCCAGTCGACCGTTAACACCGGGGAGCTGTTTTTT. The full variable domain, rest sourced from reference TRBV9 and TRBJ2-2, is DSGVTQTPKHLITATGQRVTLRCSPRSGDLSVYWYQQSLDQGLQFLIQYYNGEERAKGNILERFSAQQFPDLHSELNLSSLELGDSALYFCASSQSTVNTGELFFGEGSRLTVL.

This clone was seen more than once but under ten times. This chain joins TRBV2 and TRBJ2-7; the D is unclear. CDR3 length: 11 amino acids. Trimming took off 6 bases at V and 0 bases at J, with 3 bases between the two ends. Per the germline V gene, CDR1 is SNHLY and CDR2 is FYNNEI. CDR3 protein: CASSASYEQYF. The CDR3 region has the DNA TGTGCCAGCAGCGCCTCCTACGAGCAGTACTTC.

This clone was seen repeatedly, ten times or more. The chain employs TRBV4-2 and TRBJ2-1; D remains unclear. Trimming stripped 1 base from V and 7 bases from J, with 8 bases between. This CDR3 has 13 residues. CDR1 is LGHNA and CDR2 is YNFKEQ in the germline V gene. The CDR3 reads CASSQAPVNEQFF. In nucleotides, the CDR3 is TGTGCCAGCAGCCAAGCTCCCGTGAATGAGCAGTTCTTC.

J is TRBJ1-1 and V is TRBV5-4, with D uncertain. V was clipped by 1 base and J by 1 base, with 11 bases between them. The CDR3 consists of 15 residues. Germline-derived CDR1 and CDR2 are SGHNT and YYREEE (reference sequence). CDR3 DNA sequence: TGTGCCAGCAGCTTGTACGGGAGACGGAACACTGAAGCTTTCTTT. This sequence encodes CASSLYGRRNTEAFF.

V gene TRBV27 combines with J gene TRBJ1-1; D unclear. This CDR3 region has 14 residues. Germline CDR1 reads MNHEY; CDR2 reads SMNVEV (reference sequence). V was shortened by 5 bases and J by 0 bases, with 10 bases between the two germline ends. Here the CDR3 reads CASSPFGLNTEAFF. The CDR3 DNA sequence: TGTGCCAGCAGTCCGTTCGGTTTGAACACTGAAGCTTTCTTT.

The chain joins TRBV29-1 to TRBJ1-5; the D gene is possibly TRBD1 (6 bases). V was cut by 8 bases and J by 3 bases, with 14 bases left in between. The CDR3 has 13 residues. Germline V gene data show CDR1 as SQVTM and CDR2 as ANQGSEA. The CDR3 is CSCRDNFNQPQHF. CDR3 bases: TGCAGCTGCCGGGACAACTTCAATCAGCCCCAGCATTTT.